These T cell receptor beta chains were read from a single sample in a study of glioma-infiltrating T cells after dendritic cell vaccination. The table came from immunoSEQ multiplex PCR; TCRdb's copy has only in-frame clones and leaves some out. The data show approximately 46,000 clones, about 88% seen once. Sequencing used blood, obtained after dendritic cell vaccination. The receptors were gathered from a human donor with glioblastoma. Both conserved end residues are part of each CDR3. Fields, in order: J gene, V gene, clone size, D gene, CDR3 protein, CDR3 DNA. A D gene is named only where the DNA matches it firmly. The size field is filled for only some rows; it gives once, few, many or a size class.

TRBJ1-1 TRBV11-2 few NA CASTLYTEAFF TGTGCCAGCACCCTTTACACTGAAGCTTTCTTT
TRBJ2-1 TRBV2 NA TRBD1 CASRTGTGRGNEQFF TGTGCCAGCAGGACCGGGACAGGGAGGGGGAATGAGCAGTTCTTC
TRBJ1-1 TRBV19 NA NA CASSIDLWRGGTEAFF TGTGCCAGTAGTATAGATCTCTGGAGGGGGGGCACTGAAGCTTTCTTT
TRBJ2-7 TRBV12-5 NA NA CARKPVGTSSYEQYF TGTGCCAGGAAGCCCGTAGGTACGAGCTCCTACGAGCAGTACTTC
TRBJ1-3 TRBV6-5 NA NA CASRTTGRSGNTIYF TGTGCCAGCAGAACCACAGGGCGCTCTGGAAACACCATATATTTT
TRBJ2-7 TRBV30 NA TRBD1 CAWNRDRYEQYF TGTGCCTGGAACCGGGACAGGTACGAGCAGTACTTC
TRBJ1-1 TRBV7-2 NA TRBD1 CASSPTGGGTEAFF TGTGCCAGCAGCCCCACAGGGGGCGGGACTGAAGCTTTCTTT
TRBJ1-5 TRBV10-3 few TRBD1 CAAKGQGSNQPQHF TGTGCCGCCAAGGGACAGGGGAGCAATCAGCCCCAGCATTTT
TRBJ2-1 TRBV13 NA NA CASFGAPSRHNEQFF TGTGCCAGCTTCGGAGCCCCGAGTCGCCACAATGAGCAGTTCTTC
TRBJ2-3 TRBV29-1 NA NA CSAHASTDTQYF TGCAGCGCCCACGCGAGCACAGATACGCAGTATTTT
TRBJ1-1 TRBV11-2 NA NA CASAVPGLRTEAFF TGTGCCAGCGCCGTCCCGGGACTCAGGACTGAAGCTTTCTTT
TRBJ2-2 TRBV5-6 NA TRBD2 CASSKGLAGGSGELFF TGTGCCAGCAGCAAGGGACTAGCGGGAGGCAGCGGGGAGCTGTTTTTT
TRBJ2-4 TRBV4-2 NA TRBD2 CASSRREGDIQYF TGTGCCAGCAGCCGGAGGGAGGGAGACATTCAGTACTTC
TRBJ2-2 TRBV13 NA TRBD2 CASSPWEGTNTGELFF TGTGCCAGCAGCCCCTGGGAGGGAACGAACACCGGGGAGCTGTTTTTT
TRBJ2-7 TRBV7-2 NA TRBD2 CASSPRLAISYEQYF TGTGCCAGCAGCCCCAGACTAGCGATCTCCTACGAGCAGTACTTC
TRBJ2-3 TRBV7-2 NA TRBD2 CASSFSGGRTDTQYF TGTGCCAGCAGCTTTAGCGGGGGACGCACAGATACGCAGTATTTT
TRBJ1-5 TRBV7-8 NA NA CASSPGGLAQHF TGTGCCAGCAGCCCGGGGGGTCTAGCCCAGCATTTT
TRBJ2-5 TRBV7-3 NA NA CASSPNRDETQYF TGTGCCAGCAGCCCAAACAGGGATGAGACCCAGTACTTC
TRBJ2-1 TRBV7-3 NA NA CASSQNGVAYNEQFF TGTGCCAGCAGCCAGAACGGGGTCGCCTACAATGAGCAGTTCTTC
TRBJ2-3 TRBV6-1 NA NA CASSEGEVRYTQYF TGTGCCAGCAGTGAAGGGGAGGTCAGGTATACGCAGTATTTT
TRBJ2-5 TRBV2 NA NA CASSSETQYF TGTGCCAGCAGTTCGGAGACCCAGTACTTC
TRBJ1-1 TRBV7-9 NA TRBD1 CASSLGGQVEAFF TGTGCCAGCAGCTTAGGGGGACAGGTTGAAGCTTTCTTT
TRBJ1-5 TRBV2 NA TRBD1 CASSRTGGNPQNQPQHF TGTGCCAGCAGCCGGACAGGGGGTAACCCGCAAAATCAGCCCCAGCATTTT